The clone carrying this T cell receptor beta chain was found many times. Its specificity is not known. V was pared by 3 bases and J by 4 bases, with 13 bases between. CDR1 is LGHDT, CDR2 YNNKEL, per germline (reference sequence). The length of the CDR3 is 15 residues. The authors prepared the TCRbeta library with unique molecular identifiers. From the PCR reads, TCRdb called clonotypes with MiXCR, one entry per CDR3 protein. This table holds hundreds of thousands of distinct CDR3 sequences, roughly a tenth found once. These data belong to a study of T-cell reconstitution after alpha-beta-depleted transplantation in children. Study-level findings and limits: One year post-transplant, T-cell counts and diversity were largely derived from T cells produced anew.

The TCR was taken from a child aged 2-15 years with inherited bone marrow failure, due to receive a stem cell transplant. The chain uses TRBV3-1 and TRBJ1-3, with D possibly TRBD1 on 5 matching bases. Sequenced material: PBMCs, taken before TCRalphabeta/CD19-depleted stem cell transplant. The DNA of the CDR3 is TGTGCCAGCAGCCAGGGGACCCTACGAGGAAACACCATATATTTT. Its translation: CASSQGTLRGNTIYF.